This T cell receptor beta chain is from a study of PD-1 blockade in classical Hodgkin lymphoma. Across the study: The nivolumab dose that patients received was 3 mg/kg, given intravenously every 2 weeks.

Here immunoSEQ multiplex PCR was the method, and the copy in TCRdb shows in-frame clones only, minus some. The table shows about 25,000 clones, with about 86% occurring only once. Stated time point: cycle 4 day 1 (C4D1), after 5 to 7 weeks of nivolumab. The patients all showed relapse after autologous stem cell transplantation, while their brentuximab vedotin exposure varied. The V gene end was trimmed by 5 bases and the J gene end by 6 bases; junction bases not matched to a gene: 9. The germline V gene has CDR1 MNHEY and CDR2 SVGAGI. The CDR3 length is 14 residues. The V call is TRBV6-5, the J call TRBJ1-2, with TRBD1 identical over 7 bases. This sample comprised peripheral blood mononuclear cells (PBMCs), obtained before the fourth cycle of nivolumab. The receptor comes from a human donor with classical Hodgkin lymphoma. The CDR3 here is CASSLETGFNGYTF. CDR3 nucleotides: TGTGCCAGCAGTCTAGAGACAGGGTTTAATGGCTACACCTTC.